This T cell receptor (beta chain) came from a study of cytomegalovirus exposure and HLA in healthy donors. The V and J ends lost 3 bases and 7 bases, in that order; junction bases with no gene match: 6. The CDR3 has 15 amino acids. CDR1 and CDR2 from the germline V gene are KGHSH and LQKENI. This clone was seen a few times. The antigen is undetermined. Study-level findings and limits: The study labeled approximately 150 TCR beta chains cytomegalovirus-associated. Generally TCR sequences proved uncommon, though certain public TCRs appeared in numerous donors.

The repertoire was sequenced with immunoSEQ multiplex PCR; TCRdb's copy has only in-frame clones and lacks some. This sample has about 330,000 clones, with 75% to 90% found just once. Among the roughly 120 subjects of the validation cohort, separate from the roughly 700-subject first cohort, were the donors. Input material: PBMCs. The receptor's source is a woman aged 25 to 39 in good health and CMV-seropositive. The V gene is TRBV18, the J gene TRBJ1-5; 10 bases agree with TRBD1. The CDR3 here is CASSPLGTGVQPQHF. CDR3 DNA sequence: TGTGCCAGCTCACCCCTTGGGACAGGGGTCCAGCCCCAGCATTTT.